This T cell receptor beta chain was obtained from a study of PD-L1 blockade in urothelial cancer. Sequencing used immunoSEQ multiplex PCR; TCRdb keeps in-frame clones, though not all of them. In the table there are 35,000 to 45,000 clones, roughly 87% of which are singletons. Points on this clone: Other DNA sequences in this sample translate to the same CDR3.

Germline loops: CDR1 SEHNR, CDR2 FQNEAQ (reference sequence). The J segment lost 6 bases and the V segment lost 5 bases, leaving 5 bases of the junction unmatched. The CDR3 has 13 residues. The TCR sequence derives from a man in his sixties or seventies with urothelial cancer. The chain couples TRBV7-9 to TRBJ2-3; 7 nucleotides line up with TRBD1. The sample in question was PBMCs, obtained around atezolizumab (anti-PD-L1) treatment. The CDR3 is CASSPRGPDTQYF. DNA of the CDR3: TGTGCCAGCAGCCCAAGGGGGCCCGATACGCAGTATTTT.